These 4 T cell receptor beta chains were sequenced from one sample in a study of vaccination and CD4 T cells after COVID-19 (dated by TCRdb to the early 2020s). Libraries were constructed by PCR. TCRdb lists the instrument as Illumina iSeq 100. At the Johns Hopkins FTIC core, DNA from the cultured CD4+ T cells underwent TCR sequencing with the Oncomine TCR Beta short-read assay. The raw public reads went through TCRdb reprocessing: fastp at Q25, MiXCR clone calling, in-frame beta chains kept. Entries are consolidated by CDR3 protein sequence, retaining the most common genes and DNA. The sample contains roughly 11,000 distinct CDR3 sequences, about 42% of them found a single time. Jointly, the top ten make up roughly 28% of the sample. Their antigens remain unidentified. This specimen's treatment or condition label, interpreted: roughly ten-day PBMC culture with coronavirus spike peptide pools or control peptides (ViraFEST assay).

The sequencing sample was made of CD4+ T cells from blood, cultured in vitro. These receptors originate from a human donor who had recovered from COVID-19.

This clonotype has only one observation. The chain joins TRBV28 to TRBJ2-3, with 9 nucleotides matching TRBD2. This CDR3 spans 16 amino acids. J gave up 4 bases and V 2 bases, and 7 bases lay outside the gene matches. In germline, CDR1 is MDHEN, CDR2 SYDVKM. The CDR3 here is CASSLPLGGRADTQYF. In DNA, the CDR3 is TGTGCCAGCAGTTTACCCCTCGGCGGGAGGGCAGATACGCAGTATTTT. Using reference TRBV28 and TRBJ2-3 for the parts outside the CDR3, the full variable domain is DVKVTQSSRYLVKRTGEKVFLECVQDMDHENMFWYRQDPGLGLRLIYFSYDVKMKEKGDIPEGYSVSREKKERFSLILESASTNQTSMYLCASSLPLGGRADTQYFGPGTRLTVL.

This clonotype was seen a handful of times. The genes are TRBV12-3 or TRBV12-4 and TRBJ2-2; 10 bases line up with TRBD2. J gave up 4 bases and V 5 bases, and 4 bases lay outside the gene matches. CDR3 length equals 15 residues. The CDR3 sequence: CASSPSGGSTGELFF. The DNA for the CDR3 is TGTGCCAGCAGTCCTAGCGGGGGTAGCACCGGGGAGCTGTTTTTT.

This clonotype was found a few times. The chain uses TRBV11-2 and TRBJ2-5; D uncertain. The germline CDR1 and CDR2 sequences are SGHAT and FQNNGV. This CDR3 spans 15 amino acids. The V end was cut by 3 bases, the J end by 1 base, with 12 bases between. DNA for the CDR3: TGTGCCAGCAGCTTTTCTACGTTCCTCCAAGAGACCCAGTACTTC. Amino acids: CASSFSTFLQETQYF.

This clonotype was recorded once. The gene calls are TRBV10-2 and TRBJ2-1; 8 bases map to TRBD2. This CDR3 has 15 amino acids. V shed 5 bases and J 4 bases; nucleotides not matched to a gene: 7. Germline V gene sequence: CDR1 WSHSY, CDR2 SAAADI. Here the CDR3 reads CASSPTSAEYNEQFF. DNA for the CDR3: TGCGCCAGCAGTCCGACTAGCGCGGAGTACAATGAGCAGTTCTTC.